The following is a T cell receptor beta chain sequence with its context. In the same sample, other DNA sequences code for this CDR3. In the original analysis: Amplification of reference gene primers was used by the study to estimate nucleated cell counts. Sequencing was performed with immunoSEQ multiplex PCR; in TCRdb, only in-frame clones are kept and a portion is missing. The V and J calls and clone size are taken from that table; D and trimming were inferred from the DNA. The table has around 400,000 clones, around nine tenths seen once; the top ten hold around 1.5%. The CDR3 covers 12 residues. Trimming took 6 bases from V and 3 from J, leaving 9 bases between them. The data derive from a study of blood T cell repertoires in COVID-19. Overall study: Sites in the United States, Italy and Spain provided acute and convalescent COVID-19 samples. Nucleic acid was either cDNA or gDNA, and it came from T cells, B-cell-depleted T cells, or PBMCs.

This TCR derives from a young woman who had been exposed to COVID-19. The chain is built from TRBV12-3 or TRBV12-4 and TRBJ2-7; a possible D gene is TRBD1 (6 bases). The sample consisted of PBMCs or T cells enriched from blood (not recorded which). The CDR3 region has the DNA TGTGCCAGCAGCCTGGACAGCTACGAGCAGTACTTC. Protein: CASSLDSYEQYF.